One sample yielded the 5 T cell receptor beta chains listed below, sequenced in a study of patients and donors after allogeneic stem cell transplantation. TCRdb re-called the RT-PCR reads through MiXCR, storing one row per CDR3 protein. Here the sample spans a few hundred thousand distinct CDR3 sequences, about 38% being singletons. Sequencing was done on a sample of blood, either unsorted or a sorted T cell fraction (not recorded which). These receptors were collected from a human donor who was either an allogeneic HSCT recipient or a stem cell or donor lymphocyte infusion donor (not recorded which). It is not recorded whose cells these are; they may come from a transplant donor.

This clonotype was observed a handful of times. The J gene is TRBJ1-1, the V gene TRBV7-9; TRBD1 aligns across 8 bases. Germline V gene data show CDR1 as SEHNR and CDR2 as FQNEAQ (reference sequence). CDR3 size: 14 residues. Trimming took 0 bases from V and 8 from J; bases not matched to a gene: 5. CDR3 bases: TGTGCCAGCAGCTTAGCGACCCAGGGGGCGGAAGCTTTCTTT. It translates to CASSLATQGAEAFF. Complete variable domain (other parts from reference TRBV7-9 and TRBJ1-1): DTGVSQNPRHKITKRGQNVTFRCDPISEHNRLYWYRQTLGQGPEFLTYFQNEAQLEKSRLLSDRFSAERPKGSFSTLEIQRTEQGDSAMYLCASSLATQGAEAFFGQGTRLTVV.

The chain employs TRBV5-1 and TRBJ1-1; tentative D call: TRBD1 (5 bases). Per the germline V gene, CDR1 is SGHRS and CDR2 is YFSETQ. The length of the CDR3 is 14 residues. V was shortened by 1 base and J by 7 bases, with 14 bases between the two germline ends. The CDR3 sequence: CASSLSGAGGEAFF. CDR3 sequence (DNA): TGCGCCAGCAGCTTGTCGGGCGCGGGGGGTGAAGCTTTCTTT. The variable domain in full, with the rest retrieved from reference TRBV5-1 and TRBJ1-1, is KAGVTQTPRYLIKTRGQQVTLSCSPISGHRSVSWYQQTPGQGLQFLFEYFSETQRNKGNFPGRFSGRQFSNSRSEMNVSTLELGDSALYLCASSLSGAGGEAFFGQGTRLTVV.

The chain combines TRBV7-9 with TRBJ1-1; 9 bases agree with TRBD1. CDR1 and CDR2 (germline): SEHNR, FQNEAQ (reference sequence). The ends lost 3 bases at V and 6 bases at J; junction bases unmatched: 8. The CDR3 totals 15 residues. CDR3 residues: CASSLAGQGVSEAFF. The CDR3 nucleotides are TGTGCCAGCAGCTTGGCGGGACAGGGAGTTTCTGAAGCTTTCTTT.

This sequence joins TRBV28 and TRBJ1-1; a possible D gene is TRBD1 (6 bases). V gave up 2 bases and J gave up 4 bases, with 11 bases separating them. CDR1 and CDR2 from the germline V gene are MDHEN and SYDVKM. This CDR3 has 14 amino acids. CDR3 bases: TGTGCCAGCAGTTTAACAGGGCCGACCACTGAAGCTTTCTTT. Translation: CASSLTGPTTEAFF.

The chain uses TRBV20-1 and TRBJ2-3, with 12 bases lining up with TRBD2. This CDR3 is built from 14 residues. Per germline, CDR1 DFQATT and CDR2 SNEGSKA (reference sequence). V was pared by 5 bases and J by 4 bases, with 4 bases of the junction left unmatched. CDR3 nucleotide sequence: TGCAGTGCTCTAGCGGGGGGGCAGTCAGATACGCAGTATTTT. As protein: CSALAGGQSDTQYF.